This is a list of T cell receptor beta chains from one sample in a study of lymphopenia after photon versus proton radiotherapy. TCRdb's table, derived via immunoSEQ multiplex PCR, lists solely in-frame clones and lacks some. The repertoire consists of around 30,000 clones, with approximately 92% occurring once and the leading ten covering 6.6%. Here the sequenced sample was peripheral blood, taken from a patient treated with proton-based radiotherapy. Every receptor here comes from a woman in her seventies with pancreatic cancer. Some clones in this sample may be carry-over from other donors' samples. CDR3s include the opening cysteine and the closing phenylalanine or tryptophan. The D gene is left open where the match is weak. Not every row has a clone size; where given, it reads once, few, many or a size class.

clone_size d_call j_call v_call cdr3_nt cdr3_aa
NA TRBD1 TRBJ2-6 TRBV7-2 TGTGCCAGCAGCCCGGACAGGGGAGCTTCTGGGGCCAACGTCCTGACTTTC CASSPDRGASGANVLTF
NA NA TRBJ2-7 TRBV5-5 TGTGCCAGCAGCTTCCTTAGCTCCTACGAGCAGTACTTC CASSFLSSYEQYF
few NA TRBJ1-1 TRBV27 TGTGCCAGCAGGACCCGGACGGAGAACACTGAAGCTTTCTTT CASRTRTENTEAFF
NA TRBD1 TRBJ2-2 TRBV18 TGTGCCAGCTCACCAAGGGGACAGGCCGTGGCCGGGGAGCTGTTTTTT CASSPRGQAVAGELFF
NA TRBD2 TRBJ2-5 TRBV14 TGTGCCAGCAGCCGGTCCAGCGGGAGTTATGAGACCCAGTACTTC CASSRSSGSYETQYF
NA NA TRBJ1-2 TRBV19 TGTGCCAGTAGTCTGGCGACAGTTCGCCGTGGCTACACCTTC CASSLATVRRGYTF
NA NA TRBJ2-7 TRBV7-6 TGTGCCAGCAGCCGTCGCTATCAGACAACTAGCCGGAGCTCCTACGAGCAGTACTTC CASSRRYQTTSRSSYEQYF
NA TRBD1 TRBJ1-1 TRBV28 TGTGCCAGCAGTCCTATGGACAGGGGGGCAATTGAAGCTTTCTTT CASSPMDRGAIEAFF
NA TRBD2 TRBJ2-7 TRBV28 TGTGCCAGCAGGCCCACTAGCGGGAGAGGAGAGCAGTACTTC CASRPTSGRGEQYF
few NA TRBJ2-1 TRBV10-2 TGCGCCAGCAGCCTAGCTGGCGGTGGGGGGGCCTATGAGCAGTTCTTC CASSLAGGGGAYEQFF
NA TRBD1 TRBJ1-6 TRBV5-1 TGCGCCAGCAGCTTGGGGACAGGGAATAATTCACCCCTCCACTTT CASSLGTGNNSPLHF
NA TRBD1 TRBJ1-2 TRBV11-2 TGTGCCAGCAGCTTAGCCGGGGGACAGGGGGACCGTTGGGGCTACACCTTC CASSLAGGQGDRWGYTF
NA NA TRBJ2-7 TRBV11-2 TGTGCCAGCAGCTTAGAAGGAGCCCCCAACTACGAGCAGTACTTC CASSLEGAPNYEQYF
NA TRBD2 TRBJ2-5 TRBV27 TGTGCCAGCAGTCGCGGTGGGCTAGCGGGTCTAAGGGGGGAGACCCAGTACTTC CASSRGGLAGLRGETQYF
NA TRBD2 TRBJ2-3 TRBV28 TGTGCCAGCCAACTAGCGGGAGTAACAGATACGCAGTATTTT CASQLAGVTDTQYF
NA NA TRBJ2-3 TRBV10-2 TGCGCCAGCGGATTTAGCACAGATACGCAGTATTTT CASGFSTDTQYF
NA NA TRBJ2-3 TRBV5-1 TGCGCCAGCAGCTTGGAAGGTAGAAGCGGCACAGATACGCAGTATTTT CASSLEGRSGTDTQYF
NA NA TRBJ2-4 TRBV6-1 TGTGCCAGCAGTGAAGGAACAGGAGTTCTAAAAAACATTCAGTACTTC CASSEGTGVLKNIQYF
NA NA TRBJ2-1 TRBV20-1 TGCAGTGCTAGAGATCGGCTAGAGCCGGTCTTC CSARDRLEPVF
NA TRBD1 TRBJ2-1 TRBV5-1 TGCGCCAGCAGCTCCGGGACAGGGTACTCCTACAATGAGCAGTTCTTC CASSSGTGYSYNEQFF
once NA TRBJ1-5 TRBV28 TGTGCCAGCAGTTTACCGGGGAGTTGGGATCAGCCCCAGCATTTT CASSLPGSWDQPQHF
once TRBD2 TRBJ2-5 TRBV19 TGTGCCAGTAGACCCTCAACGGGGACTAGCGGGGGAGAGACCCAGTACTTC CASRPSTGTSGGETQYF
NA NA TRBJ2-5 TRBV30 TGTGCCTGGAGTGGAGGAGAGACCCAGTACTTC CAWSGGETQYF
NA NA TRBJ1-1 TRBV6-4 TGTGCCAGCAGTCGGGAAATGAACACTGAAGCTTTCTTT CASSREMNTEAFF
NA NA TRBJ2-1 TRBV28 TGTGCCAGCAGTTTATGGGGGGGAGATGAGCAGTTCTTC CASSLWGGDEQFF
NA NA TRBJ1-3 TRBV28 TGTGCCACCGTCCCCCCGATCTCTGGAAACACCATATATTTT CATVPPISGNTIYF
NA TRBD1 TRBJ2-1 TRBV25-1 TGTGCCAGCAGTCCCCAACCGGGACAGGGATACAATGAGCAGTTCTTC CASSPQPGQGYNEQFF
NA TRBD2 TRBJ2-7 TRBV5-1 TGCGCCAGCAGCTTAGGGACTAGCGGGAGCTTCTCCTACGAGCAGTACTTC CASSLGTSGSFSYEQYF
NA NA TRBJ1-2 TRBV9 TGTGCCAGCAGCGCTACAGGGAATCTCGGCTATGGCTACACCTTC CASSATGNLGYGYTF
NA TRBD1 TRBJ1-1 TRBV4-2 TGTGCCAGCAGCCAAGAAGGGGACAGGGGCAACACTGAAGCTTTCTTT CASSQEGDRGNTEAFF
NA TRBD2 TRBJ2-1 TRBV7-9 TGTGCCAGCAGCATGCCTAGCGGCTCAAGTAGTGAGCAGTTCTTC CASSMPSGSSSEQFF
NA TRBD2 TRBJ2-1 TRBV10-1 TGCGCCAGCAGTGGGACCGGGACTAGCGGGAACCCGCTCTCCTACAATGAGCAGTTCTTC CASSGTGTSGNPLSYNEQFF
NA TRBD1 TRBJ1-1 TRBV7-2 TGTGCCAGCAGGGGACAGGTTCTCCTGAACACTGAAGCTTTCTTT CASRGQVLLNTEAFF
NA NA TRBJ2-6 TRBV29-1 TGCAGCGCCCTCTCATATACAGGGAGGGCCAACGTCCTGACTTTC CSALSYTGRANVLTF
once TRBD1 TRBJ1-3 TRBV6-1 TGTGCCAGCAGTAACAGGGGAAGAGGAAACACCATATATTTT CASSNRGRGNTIYF
NA NA TRBJ1-2 TRBV15 TGTGCCACCAGCAGAGATTTGGGGAACTATGGCTACACCTTC CATSRDLGNYGYTF
NA NA TRBJ1-3 TRBV9 TGTGCCAGCAGCGTAGGCTATCTTGGAAACACCATATATTTT CASSVGYLGNTIYF
NA NA TRBJ2-3 TRBV29-1 TGCAGCGTCGGCCCTGCGGATACGCAGTATTTT CSVGPADTQYF